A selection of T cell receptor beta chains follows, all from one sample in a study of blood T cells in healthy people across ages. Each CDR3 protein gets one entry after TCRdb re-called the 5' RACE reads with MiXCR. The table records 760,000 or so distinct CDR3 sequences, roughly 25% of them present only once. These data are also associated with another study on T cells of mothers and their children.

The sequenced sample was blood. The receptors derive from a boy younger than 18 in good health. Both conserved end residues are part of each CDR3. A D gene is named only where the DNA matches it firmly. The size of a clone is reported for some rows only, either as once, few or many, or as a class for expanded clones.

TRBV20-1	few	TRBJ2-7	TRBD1	TGCAGTGCTTATACAGGGGTGGGCGAGCAGTACTTC	CSAYTGVGEQYF
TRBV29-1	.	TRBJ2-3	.	TGCAGCGTTGAAGATCTATCCACAGATACGCAGTATTTT	CSVEDLSTDTQYF
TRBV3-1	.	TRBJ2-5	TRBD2	TGTGCCAGCAGCCAATTACTAGCGGGGCAAGAGACCCAGTACTTC	CASSQLLAGQETQYF
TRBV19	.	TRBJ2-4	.	TGTGCCAGTAGCGCGAGTTCAGGCATTCAGTACTTC	CASSASSGIQYF
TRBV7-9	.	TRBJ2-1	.	TGTGCCAGCAGCTTTTCAGGGGTCAATGAGCAGTTCTTC	CASSFSGVNEQFF
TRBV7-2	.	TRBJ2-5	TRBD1	TGTGCCAGCAGAAAGGACAGGGGTCAAGAGACCCAGTACTTC	CASRKDRGQETQYF
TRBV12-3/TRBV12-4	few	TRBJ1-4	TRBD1	TGTGCCAGCAGTCGGACAGGGCCTGGCGCCGAAAAACTGTTTTTT	CASSRTGPGAEKLFF
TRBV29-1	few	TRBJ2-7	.	TGCAGCGTTGGGACGAGGACGGACTTTTACGAGCAGTACTTC	CSVGTRTDFYEQYF
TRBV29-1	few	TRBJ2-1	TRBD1	TGCAGCGCCAGGGGACAGCACAATGAGCAGTTCTTC	CSARGQHNEQFF
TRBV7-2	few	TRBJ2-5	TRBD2	TGTGCCAGCAGCGTGACTAGCGGGAGAGGGGAAGAGACCCAGTACTTC	CASSVTSGRGEETQYF
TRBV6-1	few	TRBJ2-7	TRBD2	TGTGCCAGCAGCCGACTAGCGGGATATCTCGAGCAGTACTTC	CASSRLAGYLEQYF
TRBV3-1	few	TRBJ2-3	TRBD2	TGTGCCAGCAGCCAAGTTCTTGAAACGGGAGGGGATACGCAGTATTTT	CASSQVLETGGDTQYF
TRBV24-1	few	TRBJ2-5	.	TGTGCCACCAGTGATTTTGAACTCGCCGGGGAGTTCTTC	CATSDFELAGEFF
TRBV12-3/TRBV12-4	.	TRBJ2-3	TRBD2	TGTGCCAGCAGTTTAAATAGCGGGCGGAAGGATACGCAGTATTTT	CASSLNSGRKDTQYF
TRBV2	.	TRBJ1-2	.	TGTGCCAGCAGTATCGACAAATACAACTATGGCTACACCTTC	CASSIDKYNYGYTF
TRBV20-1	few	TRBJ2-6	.	TGCAGTGCTAGATACGGCCTCACTTCTGGGGCCAACGTCCTGACTTTC	CSARYGLTSGANVLTF
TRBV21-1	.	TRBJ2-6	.	TGTGCCCAGAGACAGGGGGCTGCTGGGGCCAACGTCCTGACTTTC	CAQRQGAAGANVLTF
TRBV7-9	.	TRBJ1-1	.	TGTGCCAGCAGCCCCCCAGTGGGGACTGAAGCTTTCTTT	CASSPPVGTEAFF
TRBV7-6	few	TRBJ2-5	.	TGTGCCAGCAGCTTTCAAGGGACCGAAGAGACCCAGTACTTC	CASSFQGTEETQYF
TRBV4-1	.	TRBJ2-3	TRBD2	TGCGCCAGCAGCCAAGAAGTCGCTAGCGGGGTCACAGATACGCAGTATTTT	CASSQEVASGVTDTQYF
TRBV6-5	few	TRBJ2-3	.	TGTGCCAGCAGAGCAGGGGTGGGGCAGACAGATACGCAGTATTTT	CASRAGVGQTDTQYF
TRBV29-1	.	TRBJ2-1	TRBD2	TGCAGCGCGGCCAGGGTTATGGGGGAGGGCCGAGCCCAAAACAATGAGCAGTTCTTC	CSAARVMGEGRAQNNEQFF
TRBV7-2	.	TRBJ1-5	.	TGTGCCAGCAACACTGACATAATCACAGATACGCAGCATTTT	CASNTDIITDTQHF
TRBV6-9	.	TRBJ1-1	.	TGTGCCAGCAGCCCCCCCAACAAGAACACTGAAGCTTTCTTT	CASSPPNKNTEAFF
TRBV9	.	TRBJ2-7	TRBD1	TGTGCCAGCAGCGTAGACCGGACAGGGAGCTCCTACGAGCAGTACTTC	CASSVDRTGSSYEQYF
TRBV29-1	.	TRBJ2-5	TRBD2	TGCAGCGTTGAAGATCTTCGGCGGGGGGAATATAGTGGCCAAGAGACCCAGTACTTC	CSVEDLRRGEYSGQETQYF
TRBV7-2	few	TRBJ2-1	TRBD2	TGTGCCAGCAGGAGTGCGGGAGCTGAGCAGTTCTTC	CASRSAGAEQFF